This T cell receptor beta chain is drawn from a study of blood T cell repertoires in COVID-19. Looking at the study overall: COVID-19 samples collected from the United States, Italy and Spain covered acute and convalescent phases. From T cells, B-cell-depleted T cells, or PBMCs came the material, which was cDNA or gDNA.

The CDR3 has 12 amino acids. The V end was cut by 7 bases, the J end by 4 bases, with 10 bases between. Looked up from germline, CDR1 is SGHNT and CDR2 is YENEEA. Under the authors' procedure: Using reference gene primer amplification, nucleated cell counts were estimated. Produced via immunoSEQ multiplex PCR; TCRdb's table is partial and in-frame only. V and J calls and clone size are as listed in that table; D and trimming were resolved from the DNA. The repertoire holds a few hundred thousand clones, with over 75% as singletons. This chain joins TRBV11-3 and TRBJ1-1; a possible D gene is TRBD1 (6 bases). The TCR sequence derives from a human donor in a cohort sampled during active COVID-19. The specimen was peripheral blood. The CDR3 sequence: CASKKGGTEAFF. Here the CDR3 DNA reads TGTGCCAGCAAAAAAGGGGGCACTGAAGCTTTCTTT. The whole variable domain, filled in from reference TRBV11-3 and TRBJ1-1, reads EAGVVQSPRYKIIEKKQPVAFWCNPISGHNTLYWYLQNLGQGPELLIRYENEEAVDDSQLPKDRFSAERLKGVDSTLKIQPAELGDSAVYLCASKKGGTEAFFGQGTRLTVV.